The rows below give T cell receptor beta chains drawn from one sample of a study of blood T cell repertoires in COVID-19. The method was immunoSEQ multiplex PCR; TCRdb's version includes in-frame clones alone and lacks a portion of them. The sample includes about 180,000 clones, approximately 81% of them seen just once. Input material: peripheral blood. The receptors shown here come from a person aged 70 to 79 with COVID-19, enrolled during active disease. CDR3s include the opening cysteine and the closing phenylalanine or tryptophan. D genes are given only for firm matches. Size tells how often a clone was seen (once, few, many) or the class of an expanded clone, and some rows leave it out.

abundance,d_gene,v_gene,j_gene,CDR3nt,CDR3aa
NA,TRBD2,TRBV7-2,TRBJ2-2,TGTGCCAGCAGCCAGCTAGCGGGGGGGCTCGGGCTGTTTTTT,CASSQLAGGLGLFF
NA,TRBD1,TRBV2,TRBJ1-4,TGTGCCAACCGATCAACCGGGACAGGGGGCTTCCGTGAAAAACTGTTTTTT,CANRSTGTGGFREKLFF
NA,NA,TRBV7-2,TRBJ1-6,TGTGCCAGCAGCTTAGCCCGCGGCGGCGATTCACCCCTCCACTTT,CASSLARGGDSPLHF
NA,NA,TRBV5-4,TRBJ2-2,TGTGCCAGCAGCTTGCCAGGGGTGGTCTCCGGGGAGCTGTTTTTT,CASSLPGVVSGELFF
NA,NA,TRBV27,TRBJ1-4,TGTGCCAGCAGTACCACCAGGTCCCCGGCGGGTGAAAAACTGTTTTTT,CASSTTRSPAGEKLFF
NA,NA,TRBV11-2,TRBJ2-7,TGTGCCAGCAGCGCCCGACAGTACTCCTACGAGCAGTACTTC,CASSARQYSYEQYF
NA,TRBD2,TRBV27,TRBJ2-1,TGTGCCAGCAGTCCCGCCGGGATTAGCGGGGGAAATGAGCAGTTCTTC,CASSPAGISGGNEQFF
NA,TRBD1,TRBV6-5,TRBJ2-5,TGTGCCAGCACCTACGACCTGGGACAGGAGACCCAGTACTTC,CASTYDLGQETQYF
NA,NA,TRBV29-1,TRBJ2-1,TGCAGCGTTGAGGGTGAGGCAAGGTCCTACAATGAGCAGTTCTTC,CSVEGEARSYNEQFF
NA,NA,TRBV24-1,TRBJ2-5,TGTGCCACCAGTGATTTTCGGGGTGAGACCCAGTACTTC,CATSDFRGETQYF
NA,TRBD1,TRBV6-5,TRBJ2-7,TGTGCCAGCAGTTACTCGAAAGGACAGGGGACCTACGAGCAGTACTTC,CASSYSKGQGTYEQYF
NA,NA,TRBV5-1,TRBJ1-2,TGCGCCAGCAGCCGTGGTGGAGGTGCCTATGGCTACACCTTC,CASSRGGGAYGYTF
once,NA,TRBV28,TRBJ1-3,TGTGCCAGCAGTTTGACAGTCTCTGGAAACACCATATATTTT,CASSLTVSGNTIYF
NA,NA,TRBV7-3,TRBJ1-1,TGTGCCAGCAGCTTCAACATTGACACTGAAGCTTTCTTT,CASSFNIDTEAFF
NA,NA,TRBV4-1,TRBJ2-3,TGCGCCAGCAGCCCCGACAGAGATACGCAGTATTTT,CASSPDRDTQYF
NA,NA,TRBV2,TRBJ1-2,TGTGCCTCCCAAGGAGGAATCAGATATGGCTACACCTTC,CASQGGIRYGYTF
NA,NA,TRBV4-2,TRBJ1-2,TGTGCCAGCAGCCCATACCCGGACAGTTATGGCTACACCTTC,CASSPYPDSYGYTF
NA,TRBD2,TRBV27,TRBJ2-1,TGTGCCAGCAGTTTTGACAGACTCGGGACTAGCGGCAATGAGCAGTTCTTC,CASSFDRLGTSGNEQFF
NA,NA,TRBV12-3/TRBV12-4,TRBJ2-7,TGTGCCAGCAGTTTGCGGGGCTACGAGCAGTACTTC,CASSLRGYEQYF
once,TRBD2,TRBV7-2,TRBJ2-7,TGTGCCAGCAGCATAGGGGGGACTAGCGGATACGAGCAGTACTTC,CASSIGGTSGYEQYF
NA,TRBD1,TRBV28,TRBJ1-4,TGTGCCAGCTGGGCCAGGGGGTATGAAAAACTGTTTTTT,CASWARGYEKLFF
NA,TRBD1,TRBV7-9,TRBJ2-2,TGTGCCAGCAGCCGTCAAACAGGGGGCGCCGGCACCGGGGAGCTGTTTTTT,CASSRQTGGAGTGELFF
NA,TRBD1,TRBV10-3,TRBJ1-6,TGTGCCATCAGCGCAGGGACAGATCCCTCGCCCCTCCACTTT,CAISAGTDPSPLHF
NA,NA,TRBV2,TRBJ1-2,TGTGCCAGCAGTGAAAACATTAACCGCCTTTTTAACTATGGCTACACCTTC,CASSENINRLFNYGYTF
NA,TRBD1,TRBV7-9,TRBJ2-7,TGTGCCAGCAGCTTAGAAGGGACAGTGACCGAGCAGTACTTC,CASSLEGTVTEQYF
NA,TRBD1,TRBV27,TRBJ1-2,TGTGCCAGCAGTTACTTGACAGGGGGCTTTGGATCTAACTATGGCTACACCTTC,CASSYLTGGFGSNYGYTF
once,TRBD2,TRBV5-1,TRBJ2-7,TGCGCCAGCAGCCGGATGACTAGCGGGAACTCCTACGAGCAGTACTTC,CASSRMTSGNSYEQYF
NA,NA,TRBV12-3/TRBV12-4,TRBJ1-1,TGTGCCAGCAGCGTCAGGTTGAACACTGAAGCTTTCTTT,CASSVRLNTEAFF
few,NA,TRBV7-7,TRBJ2-2,TGTGCCAGCAGCCCTACCGGGGTTCGGGGTATCGGGGTGACCGGGGAGCTGTTTTTT,CASSPTGVRGIGVTGELFF
NA,NA,TRBV30,TRBJ1-2,TGTGCCTGGAATCTTCGGGATGGCTACACCTTC,CAWNLRDGYTF
NA,TRBD1,TRBV6-1,TRBJ2-3,TGTGCCAGCAGTGAATGGACAGGGCGTACAGATACGCAGTATTTT,CASSEWTGRTDTQYF
NA,TRBD1,TRBV12-3/TRBV12-4,TRBJ1-1,TGTGCCAGCAGGAGACAGGGGTACACTGAAGCTTTCTTT,CASRRQGYTEAFF
NA,NA,TRBV18,TRBJ2-2,TGTGCCAGCTCACCTGCCGGGATCGGCGGGGAGCTGTTTTTT,CASSPAGIGGELFF
NA,NA,TRBV4-2,TRBJ2-2,TGTGCCAGCAGCCCCACACCCGGGGAGCTGTTTTTT,CASSPTPGELFF
NA,NA,TRBV7-2,TRBJ2-7,TGTGCCAGCAGCTTAGGAGCAGGTCCCTGGGAGCAGTACTTC,CASSLGAGPWEQYF
NA,TRBD1,TRBV28,TRBJ1-1,TGTGCCAGCAGTCCCCCGAGGGGGCAGGGAGGCACTGAAGCTTTCTTT,CASSPPRGQGGTEAFF
NA,TRBD2,TRBV25-1,TRBJ2-2,TGTGCCAGCTACCCCAATCTAGCGGGGACTGGGGAGCTGTTTTTT,CASYPNLAGTGELFF
NA,TRBD2,TRBV6-5,TRBJ2-2,TGTGCCAGCAGACAAAGCGGGGGGGCGACCGGGGAGCTGTTTTTT,CASRQSGGATGELFF
NA,TRBD1,TRBV19,TRBJ2-3,TGTGCCAGTAAGGGACAGCGCTCCACAGATACGCAGTATTTT,CASKGQRSTDTQYF
NA,NA,TRBV27,TRBJ1-1,TGTGCCAGCAGTTCAAACAGGAGGAACACTGAAGCTTTCTTT,CASSSNRRNTEAFF
NA,TRBD2,TRBV4-3,TRBJ2-5,TGCGCCAGCAGCCAAGTAACCGGGGGGGCCCAGTACTTC,CASSQVTGGAQYF
NA,NA,TRBV6-5,TRBJ1-5,TGTGCCAGCAGTTACGCCGACAGTGCGCCCCAGCATTTT,CASSYADSAPQHF
NA,NA,TRBV28,TRBJ1-6,TGTGCCAGCAGTTACCGGGGTTCACCCCTCCACTTT,CASSYRGSPLHF
NA,TRBD1,TRBV5-1,TRBJ1-5,TGCGCCAGCAGCTTGGATGGGGGACAGGGCAATCAGCCCCAGCATTTT,CASSLDGGQGNQPQHF
NA,NA,TRBV7-3,TRBJ2-7,TGTGCCAGCAGTATGTACGGGGGAGCGGAAGAGCAGTACTTC,CASSMYGGAEEQYF
NA,NA,TRBV30,TRBJ1-3,TGTGCCTGGCGTAGCTCTGGAAACACCATATATTTT,CAWRSSGNTIYF
once,NA,TRBV18,TRBJ1-2,TGTGCCAGCTCACCGGCAAACGGCAGGGGTCGCGGCTACACCTTC,CASSPANGRGRGYTF
NA,NA,TRBV5-1,TRBJ2-5,TGCGCCAGCAGCTTGGGACAGGCCGGACAAGAGACCCAGTACTTC,CASSLGQAGQETQYF
NA,NA,TRBV4-3,TRBJ2-4,TGCGCCAGCAGCCTGACAGAAACCCTAGCCAAAAACATTCAGTACTTC,CASSLTETLAKNIQYF
NA,NA,TRBV12-3/TRBV12-4,TRBJ1-1,TGTGCCAGCAGTTTTGGGGGGGGCGCTTTCTTT,CASSFGGGAFF
NA,TRBD1,TRBV9,TRBJ2-7,TGTGCCAGCAGCTTCAGCCCCGACAGGGGCTTCTACGAGCAGTACTTC,CASSFSPDRGFYEQYF
NA,TRBD1,TRBV7-3,TRBJ2-6,TGTGCCAGCAGCTCATCGGGACAGGGGACTACTGGGGCCAACGTCCTGACTTTC,CASSSSGQGTTGANVLTF
NA,NA,TRBV13,TRBJ2-7,TGTGCCAGCAGCTTCAGTCTCTTCTACGAGCAGTACTTC,CASSFSLFYEQYF
NA,TRBD2,TRBV5-5,TRBJ2-7,TGTGCCAGCAGCTTCCGACTAGCGGGCTACGAGCAGTACTTC,CASSFRLAGYEQYF